One and the same sample provided the 21 T cell receptor beta chains below, sequenced in a study of blood T cell repertoires in COVID-19 (dated by TCRdb to between 2020 and 2021). The library was prepared using the immunoSEQ multiplex PCR assay. TCRdb took this table from immuneACCESS and kept in-frame rearrangements with V and J called. Such tables lack part of the clones; where checked against another copy, unresolved V genes explain under half of the gap, and the rest is unexplained. The sample yields some 150,000 clones; approximately 84% were counted once. Of the sample, more than 7% falls within the top ten clones. Sequencing used peripheral blood. These receptor sequences come from a human donor in a cohort sampled during active COVID-19.

The CDR3 DNA sequence: TGTGCCAGCAGCCCGAGAGGCCGACTAGCGGTCGACGAGCAGTACTTC. Its translation: CASSPRGRLAVDEQYF. This rearrangement joins TRBV7-9 to TRBJ2-7, with 9 nucleotides matching TRBD2. The CDR3 is made up of 16 amino acids. J was trimmed by 5 bases and V by 5 bases; bases with no gene match: 13. Germline CDR1 reads SEHNR; CDR2 reads FQNEAQ (reference sequence).

The V call is TRBV5-1, the J call TRBJ2-5; D remains ambiguous. The CDR3 spans 15 residues. Per the germline V gene, CDR1 is SGHRS and CDR2 is YFSETQ. The ends were cut back, 1 base at V and 1 base at J, with 11 bases in the middle. CDR3: CASSLPEVSQETQYF. Written as DNA, the CDR3 is TGCGCCAGCAGCTTGCCTGAGGTCAGCCAAGAGACCCAGTACTTC.

The genes are TRBV6-5 and TRBJ1-6, with TRBD1 as a possible D gene (6 bases). CDR3 length: 15 residues. Germline loops: CDR1 MNHEY, CDR2 SVGAGI. Trimming shortened V by 6 bases and J by 6 bases, and 15 bases separated the two germline ends. The CDR3: CASRSSRGSNSPLHF. Here the CDR3 DNA reads TGTGCCAGCAGAAGTTCCAGGGGTAGTAATTCACCCCTCCACTTT.

The rearrangement links TRBV7-2 to TRBJ2-7, with 8 positions matching TRBD1. V gave up 2 bases and J gave up 2 bases; unmatched junction bases: 5. This CDR3 is 15 amino acids long. Germline lookup yields CDR1 SGHTA and CDR2 FQGNSA. The chain's CDR3 is CASSLKRTGTYEQYF. The CDR3 nucleotides are TGTGCCAGCAGCTTAAAGCGGACAGGGACCTACGAGCAGTACTTC.

This chain uses TRBV19 with TRBJ2-1, with 13 bases that match TRBD2. J lost 1 base, V lost 6 bases, and 6 bases had no gene match. CDR1 and CDR2 from the germline V gene are LNHDA and SQIVND (reference sequence). The CDR3 consists of 17 residues. CDR3 protein: CASSGLAGVLSYNEQFF. As DNA, the CDR3 is TGTGCCAGTAGCGGACTAGCGGGGGTCCTATCCTACAATGAGCAGTTCTTC.

The CDR3 sequence is CASSSSGQGSYEQYF. CDR3 sequence (DNA): TGTGCCAGCAGTTCATCAGGACAGGGATCCTACGAGCAGTACTTC. V gene TRBV6-1 combines with J gene TRBJ2-7; TRBD1 matches at 8 bases. The germline gives CDR1 MNHNS, CDR2 SASEGT. J gave up 1 base and V 5 bases, and 7 bases lay outside the gene matches. This CDR3 region has 15 residues.

This chain joins TRBV19 and TRBJ1-1; weak D call: TRBD1 (5 bases). Per germline, CDR1 LNHDA and CDR2 SQIVND (reference sequence). CDR3 length: 13 amino acids. V was clipped by 4 bases and J by 2 bases, with 8 bases between them. CDR3 in DNA: TGTGCCAGTAGTAAACAGGAAAACACTGAAGCTTTCTTT. Amino acid sequence: CASSKQENTEAFF.

This sequence joins TRBV6-5 and TRBJ1-3; 7 nucleotides line up with TRBD1. The germline V gene has CDR1 MNHEY and CDR2 SVGAGI. The J segment lost 0 bases and the V segment lost 6 bases, leaving 5 bases of the junction unmatched. This CDR3 is 15 amino acids long. The DNA for the CDR3 is TGTGCCAGCAGGGGACAGTCCCTCTCTGGAAACACCATATATTTT. Protein product: CASRGQSLSGNTIYF.

The rearrangement uses TRBV3-1 (or the pseudogene TRBV3-2) and TRBJ2-1; 12 bases map to TRBD2. CDR1 and CDR2 (germline): LGHDT, YNNKEL (reference sequence). The V gene end was trimmed by 3 bases and the J gene end by 9 bases; junction bases not matched to a gene: 6. The CDR3 spans 15 residues. In DNA form, the CDR3 reads TGTGCCAGCAGCCACCCGTCTAGCGGGGGGGTTGAGCAGTTCTTC. Translating it yields CASSHPSSGGVEQFF.

The chain carries TRBV5-1 and TRBJ2-5, with D uncertain. V was shortened by 4 bases and J by 1 base, with 14 bases between the two germline ends. This CDR3 comprises 15 residues. CDR1 is SGHRS, CDR2 YFSETQ, per germline. This CDR3 is CASSQTSRPQETQYF. The DNA of the CDR3 is TGCGCCAGCAGCCAGACAAGCCGCCCCCAAGAGACCCAGTACTTC.

V is TRBV5-1 and J is TRBJ2-5, with TRBD2 matching 12 bases. J was trimmed by 0 bases and V by 1 base; bases with no gene match: 7. The CDR3 length is 18 residues. Germline lookup yields CDR1 SGHRS and CDR2 YFSETQ. The CDR3: CASSLYPLAGGNQETQYF. DNA for the CDR3: TGCGCCAGCAGCTTGTACCCCCTAGCGGGGGGGAACCAAGAGACCCAGTACTTC.

The J gene is TRBJ2-6, the V gene TRBV19; D is unclear. The V gene's germline CDR1 is LNHDA and CDR2 SQIVND (reference sequence). The CDR3 covers 15 residues. Trimming took off 3 bases at V and 3 bases at J, with 9 bases between the two ends. Here the CDR3 DNA reads TGTGCCAGTAGTATCGTACAGCTTGGGGCCAACGTCCTGACTTTC. This codes for CASSIVQLGANVLTF.

J is TRBJ1-1 and V is TRBV7-2, with D hard to call. V gave up 1 base and J gave up 7 bases, with 10 bases separating them. Germline V gives CDR1 SGHTA, CDR2 FQGNSA. There are 13 residues in the CDR3. The DNA for the CDR3 is TGTGCCAGCAGCTTAGAAGCACCCCGTGAAGCTTTCTTT. As protein: CASSLEAPREAFF.

The chain has TRBV6-6 and TRBJ1-1, with 8 bases identical to TRBD1. The CDR3 runs to 17 residues. Per the germline V gene, CDR1 is MNHNY and CDR2 is SVGAGI (reference sequence). J was trimmed by 0 bases and V by 5 bases; bases with no gene match: 11. CDR3 loop: CASSPWTGTGVNTEAFF. CDR3 coding DNA: TGTGCCAGCAGTCCTTGGACAGGGACGGGAGTGAACACTGAAGCTTTCTTT.

J is TRBJ1-6 and V is TRBV2; TRBD1 matches at 9 bases. This CDR3 contains 14 residues. V shed 5 bases, J shed 9 bases, and the junction held 5 bases outside the gene matches. The germline V gene encodes CDR1 SNHLY and CDR2 FYNNEI. CDR3 loop: CASSRRDRASPLHF. In DNA, the CDR3 is TGTGCCAGCAGTCGACGGGACAGGGCTTCACCCCTCCACTTT. Variable domain in full (rest from reference TRBV2 and TRBJ1-6): EPEVTQTPSHQVTQMGQEVILRCVPISNHLYFYWYRQILGQKVEFLVSFYNNEISEKSEIFDDQFSVERPDGSNFTLKIRSTKLEDSAMYFCASSRRDRASPLHFGNGTRLTVT.

The chain couples TRBV24-1 to TRBJ2-2; TRBD1 matches at 7 bases. Trimming at V came to 5 bases and at J to 4 bases, leaving 9 bases not matched to a gene. This CDR3 region has 16 residues. Per germline, CDR1 KGHDR and CDR2 SFDVKD. The CDR3 DNA is TGTGCCACCAGTGGATTACAGGGGCGCGTCACCGGGGAGCTGTTTTTT. Its translation is CATSGLQGRVTGELFF.

This chain joins TRBV15 and TRBJ1-1, with a possible D match to TRBD1 (6 bases). The V gene's germline CDR1 is LNHNV and CDR2 YYDKDF (reference sequence). This CDR3 spans 14 amino acids. The V and J ends lost 3 bases and 2 bases respectively, with 10 bases between them. The CDR3 DNA reads TGTGCCACCAGCAGGGGACAACAAAACACTGAAGCTTTCTTT. It is translated as CATSRGQQNTEAFF.

The chain has TRBV12-3 or TRBV12-4 and TRBJ1-1; a possible D gene is TRBD1 (5 bases). This CDR3 spans 13 amino acids. Deletions cut 2 bases from V and 5 bases from J, with 9 bases between. The CDR3 here is CASSLSGRTEAFF. DNA of the CDR3: TGTGCCAGCAGTTTATCAGGGCGGACTGAAGCTTTCTTT.

V is TRBV4-2 and J is TRBJ2-3; 8 bases map to TRBD2. CDR3 length: 14 amino acids. Germline-derived CDR1 and CDR2 are LGHNA and YNFKEQ. V gave up 0 bases and J gave up 11 bases; unmatched junction bases: 7. The CDR3 spells CASSQDQTGTRQYF. The CDR3 DNA follows: TGTGCCAGCAGCCAAGATCAAACGGGGACTAGGCAGTATTTT.

The CDR3 nucleotides read TGTGCCAGCAGCCCGAGGACAGGAACTAATGAAAAACTGTTTTTT. Amino acids: CASSPRTGTNEKLFF. The gene calls are TRBV7-9 and TRBJ1-4; 7 nucleotides match TRBD1. This CDR3 region has 15 residues. The germline V gene has CDR1 SEHNR and CDR2 FQNEAQ (reference sequence). V was pared by 5 bases and J by 1 base, with 4 bases of the junction left unmatched.

The chain combines TRBV4-1 with TRBJ1-2, with 9 nucleotides matching TRBD1. Germline V gives CDR1 MGHRA, CDR2 YSYEKL. Trimming removed 4 bases from V and 7 bases from J; junction bases left unmatched: 10. The CDR3 is 15 amino acids. The CDR3 sequence is CASSRSGTGRFGYTF. Here the CDR3 DNA reads TGCGCCAGCAGCCGCTCCGGGACAGGGCGTTTTGGCTACACCTTC.